The source of this TCR beta chain is a study of blood T cell repertoires in COVID-19. Study-level information: Sample material is recorded as cDNA or gDNA derived from T cells, B-cell-depleted T cells, or PBMCs.

Sequencing used immunoSEQ multiplex PCR; TCRdb keeps in-frame clones, though not all of them. The profile covers over 150,000 clones, with around 78% appearing a single time and roughly 1.7% taken by the ten largest. The CDR3 extends over 15 amino acids. Germline V gene sequence: CDR1 SGHDN, CDR2 FVKESK. Deletions cut 7 bases from V and 3 bases from J, with 19 bases between. The TCR sequence derives from an older man with acute or convalescent COVID-19. J is TRBJ2-7 and V is TRBV14; D is unclear. The sample consisted of peripheral blood. CDR3 coding DNA: TGTGCCAGCACCTATAGTCCCCCGGTTAACTACGAGCAGTACTTC. It specifies CASTYSPPVNYEQYF.